Listed here is a single TCR beta chain. No antigen is known for it. Per-base quality was not reported, and no clone a single base away is much larger than it. Following the manufacturer's recommendations, the immunoSEQ kit was used to generate TCR beta libraries from genomic DNA. To prepare the libraries, a first multiplex PCR with proprietary primers was run, followed by a second PCR that added unique barcodes, and a bead cleanup was done after each round. A kit-provided positive control reaction and a negative control reaction were included in every sample batch. The final libraries were assessed on an Agilent 4200 TapeStation D1000 ScreenTape, pooled by volume, and quantified by qPCR. Sequencing ran on an Illumina NextSeq500 with a MidOutput 150-cycle cartridge, using 156 Read1 and 15 Index1 cycles with kit custom primers. The pooled library was loaded at approximately 1 pM with an approximately 21% PhiX control spike-in. The original pipeline was this. The vendor-processed data were analyzed in R, and a clonotype was defined as all T cells that share the same CDR3 nucleotide sequence. In the clone abundance analyses, frequencies in each sample were normalized to that sample's 10,000 most abundant clones. Public T cell clones, which averaged fewer than five per sample, were removed prior to analysis. Tumor-enriched clonotypes and baseline blood-enriched clonotypes were defined as those with an abundance difference of at least 32-fold between compartments. A beta-binomial differential abundance model was applied to find clonotypes that expanded or contracted between blood time points. Similarity between tumor and blood repertoires was quantified using the Baroni-Urbani and Buser coefficient, and groups were compared with two-tailed Wilcoxon tests in R. TCRdb took this table from immuneACCESS and kept in-frame rearrangements with V and J called. Such tables lack part of the clones; where checked against another copy, unresolved V genes explain under half of the gap, and the rest is unexplained. The V and J calls and clone size were taken over from that table, and D and trimming were inferred from the DNA. The sample has some 150,000 clones on record, less than 90% of them singletons. In total, the top ten clones hold less than 20% of the sample.

The germline V gene specifies SGDLS as CDR1 and YYNGEE as CDR2. V was cut back by 4 bases and J by 8 bases, leaving a gap of 16 bases between them. The CDR3 starts with the cysteine, ends with the phenylalanine, and has 14 residues. CDR3 DNA only is kept here, 42 bases in frame from base 1. The data were taken from a study of radiation and T cells in renal cell carcinoma (dated by TCRdb to about 2020). As for the study more broadly: TCR beta sequencing covered around 50 samples in total, comprising around 25 tumors and roughly 27 peripheral blood samples. The final blood draw took place at 4 weeks after radiation, the same time as nephrectomy. A total of about 4 million unique CDR3 nucleotide sequences, encoding 2.5 million to 3 million unique CDR3 amino acid sequences, were found across all 50 or so samples.

Beyond this particular receptor, the publication reports: Because the trial had a single-armed design, the trial could not examine how radiation dose or scheduling affected the TCR repertoire. Blood repertoire dynamics were not followed beyond 4 weeks after treatment. Top tumor clonotypes rose in blood from baseline to 2 weeks post-radiation, then contracted by 4 weeks, suggesting transient expansion of tumor-resident clones. Because pretreatment tumor biopsies were not available, the study could not determine whether clonotypes were already present within the tumor at baseline.

The time point label for this specimen denotes: blood 4 weeks post-SBRT, at nephrectomy. The treatment or condition label corresponds to: 15 Gy SBRT to primary tumor, nephrectomy 4 weeks later. The samples were obtained from a clinical trial, where primary renal cell carcinomas were treated with 15 Gy stereotactic body radiation therapy and then removed by nephrectomy 4 weeks afterward. To track tumor-enriched clonotypes, serial peripheral blood was sampled from radiation-treated patients at baseline and at 2 weeks and 4 weeks after SBRT. Every patient's renal cell carcinoma showed clear cell pathology. The QIAamp DNA Blood Mini Kit (Qiagen) was used to prepare genomic DNA for TCR sequencing. Only samples passing all quality control checks were included in the analyses.

The receptor chain draws on TRBV9 and TRBJ2-1, and the D gene may be TRBD2, 6 bases matching. This sequence originates from a woman aged 45-65 years with renal cell carcinoma. This sample comprised blood, obtained from a patient whose treatment included radiotherapy and nephrectomy. The CDR3 in this case is CASSPERERDEQFF. The bases are TGTGCCAGCAGCCCAGAACGGGAGCGGGATGAGCAGTTCTTC. The entire variable domain, with the stretches around the CDR3 drawn from the reference TRBV9 and TRBJ2-1 proteins, is DSGVTQTPKHLITATGQRVTLRCSPRSGDLSVYWYQQSLDQGLQFLIQYYNGEERAKGNILERFSAQQFPDLHSELNLSSLELGDSALYFCASSPERERDEQFFGPGTRLTVL.